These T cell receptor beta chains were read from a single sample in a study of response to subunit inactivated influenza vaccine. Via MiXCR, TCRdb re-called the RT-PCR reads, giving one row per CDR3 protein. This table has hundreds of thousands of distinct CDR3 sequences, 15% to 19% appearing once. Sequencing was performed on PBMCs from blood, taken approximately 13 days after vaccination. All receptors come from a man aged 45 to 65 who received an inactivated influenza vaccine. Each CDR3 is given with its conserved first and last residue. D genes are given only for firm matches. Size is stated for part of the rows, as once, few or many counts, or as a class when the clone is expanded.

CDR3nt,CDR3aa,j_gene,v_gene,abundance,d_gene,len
TGTGCCAGCAGCTTGGGTAGCAGAAATAGCAATCAGCCCCAGCATTTT,CASSLGSRNSNQPQHF,TRBJ1-5,TRBV7-8,many,-,16
TGCGCCAGCAGCCACCTGACGTTTGGACAAGAGACCCAGTACTTC,CASSHLTFGQETQYF,TRBJ2-5,TRBV4-1,-,-,15
TGTGCCACCAGCAGAGATCCTAGCTCCTACAATGAGCAGTTCTTC,CATSRDPSSYNEQFF,TRBJ2-1,TRBV15,few,-,15
TGTGCCATCCGTGGGCGATTGCCAGATACGCAGTATTTT,CAIRGRLPDTQYF,TRBJ2-3,TRBV10-3,-,-,13
TGTGCCAGCAGTTTTTGGGACGGCTCCTACAATGAGCAGTTCTTC,CASSFWDGSYNEQFF,TRBJ2-1,TRBV12-3/TRBV12-4,-,-,15
TGTGCCAGCACCGGGGACGAGCCCTCCCAGTACTTC,CASTGDEPSQYF,TRBJ2-5,TRBV2,few,-,12
TGCGCCAGCAGCCAAGATCGCGGCCTGGGGCAGTACTTC,CASSQDRGLGQYF,TRBJ2-7,TRBV4-3,-,-,13
TGCAGTGCTGTGATGACTAGCGGGGGGTCTCCGGGAGATACGCAGTATTTT,CSAVMTSGGSPGDTQYF,TRBJ2-3,TRBV20-1,-,TRBD2,17
TGTGCCAGCAGCTTAGTAGCTGGAAACACCATATATTTT,CASSLVAGNTIYF,TRBJ1-3,TRBV5-6,many,-,13
TGTGCCATCAGTGGACTAGCGGGGGGACCCGGGGAGCTGTTTTTT,CAISGLAGGPGELFF,TRBJ2-2,TRBV10-3,few,TRBD2,15
TGCGCCAGCAGCCAAGTTTGGCCGGATAGCAATCAGCCCCAGCATTTT,CASSQVWPDSNQPQHF,TRBJ1-5,TRBV4-3,many,-,16
TGTGCCACCAATCCGGGACAGGGCTTCGATGAGCAGTTCTTC,CATNPGQGFDEQFF,TRBJ2-1,TRBV24-1,-,TRBD1,14
TGTGCCAGCATCCCGGGACTGAGAGGGGAGCTGTTTTTT,CASIPGLRGELFF,TRBJ2-2,TRBV12-3/TRBV12-4,-,-,13
TGTGCCAGCAGTACTAGCGGGAGGCGGGAGCTGTTTTTT,CASSTSGRRELFF,TRBJ2-2,TRBV12-3/TRBV12-4,many,TRBD2,13
TGTGCCAGCAGCTTAGGAGCTGCAGATGCTACGCAGTATTTT,CASSLGAADATQYF,TRBJ2-3,TRBV7-2,few,-,14
TGCGCCAGCAGTGTACTAGTTTTGAGGGAGCAGTTCTTC,CASSVLVLREQFF,TRBJ2-1,TRBV10-2,few,-,13
TGTGCCAGCAAACAAGACAGGGTATGGGAGGTGACAGATACGCAGTATTTT,CASKQDRVWEVTDTQYF,TRBJ2-3,TRBV7-9,many,-,17
TGTGCCAGCAGCCCTAGCTTTAGCAATCAGCCCCAGCATTTT,CASSPSFSNQPQHF,TRBJ1-5,TRBV7-2,few,-,14
TGCGCCAGCAGCCAAGATCAAGAGCGGGGGGGGATCCCCTACGAGCAGTACTTC,CASSQDQERGGIPYEQYF,TRBJ2-7,TRBV4-3,few,TRBD2,18
TGTGCCAGCAGTTATAGCGGACTAGCGGGAGGGCCACACAATGAGCAGTTCTTC,CASSYSGLAGGPHNEQFF,TRBJ2-1,TRBV6-2/TRBV6-3,many,TRBD2,18
TGTGCCATCAGTGAGTCGCCGGCCCCAGATGAAAAACTGTTTTTT,CAISESPAPDEKLFF,TRBJ1-4,TRBV10-3,-,-,15
TGTGCCAGCAGCTTAGCGTCAGGGATGCGGGAGACCCAGTACTTC,CASSLASGMRETQYF,TRBJ2-5,TRBV7-9,-,-,15
TGTGCCAGCAGCTCCGGTTCTGATCAGCCCCAGCATTTT,CASSSGSDQPQHF,TRBJ1-5,TRBV13,-,-,13
TGTGCCAGCCGGAGGGCAGCGGGAGGCCCAAATGAGCAGTTCTTC,CASRRAAGGPNEQFF,TRBJ2-1,TRBV11-2,few,TRBD2,15
TGTGCCAGCAGTTTGCTGAGGCCAGATACGCAGTATTTT,CASSLLRPDTQYF,TRBJ2-3,TRBV12-3/TRBV12-4,many,-,13
TGTGCCAGCAGCTTGGCTCGATACACTGAAGCTTTCTTT,CASSLARYTEAFF,TRBJ1-1,TRBV5-4,-,-,13
TGTGCCAGCAGCGTAGGAGGGGCAGGGGAGGGTAGCGAGCAGTACTTC,CASSVGGAGEGSEQYF,TRBJ2-7,TRBV9,few,-,16
TGCGCCAGCAGCGTGGGACTGGACCAGCCCCAGCATTTT,CASSVGLDQPQHF,TRBJ1-5,TRBV5-1,-,-,13
TGCAGTGCTAGGACGGGACAGGGGTTAGAGACCCAGTACTTC,CSARTGQGLETQYF,TRBJ2-5,TRBV20-1,-,TRBD1,14
TGTGCCAGCAGCCCACGACTAGCGGGAGGTGGGAGGGAGCAGTTCTTC,CASSPRLAGGGREQFF,TRBJ2-1,TRBV7-2,-,TRBD2,16
TGCGCCAGCAGCGTCGGGACAAACCAAGAGACCCAGTACTTC,CASSVGTNQETQYF,TRBJ2-5,TRBV5-1,many,-,14
TGTGCCAGCAGAACTCTAGCCACGTTGAACACCGGGGAGCTGTTTTTT,CASRTLATLNTGELFF,TRBJ2-2,TRBV27,few,-,16
TGCAGTGCTAGCGGGGCCCAGGCGGACCATGGCTACACCTTC,CSASGAQADHGYTF,TRBJ1-2,TRBV20-1,few,-,14
TGTGCCAGCAGCCAAGTTTTGCGTTGGGGCCACAATGAGCAGTTCTTC,CASSQVLRWGHNEQFF,TRBJ2-1,TRBV14,few,-,16
TGTGCCAGCAGCCCGGGACAGAGATACGAGCAGTACTTC,CASSPGQRYEQYF,TRBJ2-7,TRBV7-8,many,TRBD1,13
TGCAGTGCTAGAGGTGGGCAGACCCCAGATACGCAGTATTTT,CSARGGQTPDTQYF,TRBJ2-3,TRBV20-1,-,-,14
TGCAGCGTTTTGACAGCCACAGATACGCAGTATTTT,CSVLTATDTQYF,TRBJ2-3,TRBV29-1,few,-,12
TGTGCCAGCAGTGCGTACAGGGCCGACGGCTATGGCTACACCTTC,CASSAYRADGYGYTF,TRBJ1-2,TRBV12-3/TRBV12-4,many,-,15
TGTGCCAGCAGCGCCCAGCGGGGGACCACCTACGAGCAGTACTTC,CASSAQRGTTYEQYF,TRBJ2-7,TRBV7-2,-,TRBD2,15
TGCAGTGCTGAGAAAGGGACTAGTACGTTTGAGACCCAGTACTTC,CSAEKGTSTFETQYF,TRBJ2-5,TRBV20-1,-,TRBD2,15
TGTGCCAGCAGCTTGGACGAGGGGCGGATCACTGAAGCTTTCTTT,CASSLDEGRITEAFF,TRBJ1-1,TRBV5-6,few,-,15
TGTGCCAGCAGCAAAGGACAGGGGCAAGAGACCCAGTACTTC,CASSKGQGQETQYF,TRBJ2-5,TRBV3-1,few,TRBD1,14
TGCAGTGCTCGAGGTTTGGGACGGACCTACGAGCAGTACTTC,CSARGLGRTYEQYF,TRBJ2-7,TRBV20-1,few,-,14
TGCAGTGCTGCGCATGGCGGGGCGACCACAGATACGCAGTATTTT,CSAAHGGATTDTQYF,TRBJ2-3,TRBV20-1,-,-,15
TGTGCCAGCAGTTACGCCAACAGGGCCGCGTACGAGCAGTACTTC,CASSYANRAAYEQYF,TRBJ2-7,TRBV6-5,few,-,15
TGCAGTGCTAGACATCCGGGACAGATCATTGCCAAAAACATTCAGTACTTC,CSARHPGQIIAKNIQYF,TRBJ2-4,TRBV20-1,few,TRBD1,17